The 18 T cell receptor beta chains given below trace back to one sample, sequenced in a study of blood T cell repertoires in COVID-19. Libraries were prepared by immunoSEQ multiplex PCR; TCRdb keeps only in-frame clonotypes and omits some of them. This table has 110,000 to 150,000 clones, 65% to 85% appearing once. Material: peripheral blood. The receptors come from a woman aged 60-75 years with acute or convalescent COVID-19.

The chain is built from TRBV6-6 and TRBJ2-7; D gene unclear. Germline V gives CDR1 MNHNY, CDR2 SVGAGI (reference sequence). The CDR3 extends over 13 amino acids. V lost 4 bases and J lost 3, with 10 bases in between. The CDR3, as DNA: TGTGCCAGCAGTTGGCAGGTAGGCTACGAGCAGTACTTC. This sequence encodes CASSWQVGYEQYF.

The J gene is TRBJ1-4, the V gene TRBV5-6; D unclear. Trimming removed 0 bases at V and 7 bases at J, with 4 bases between. This CDR3 spans 12 amino acids. In germline, CDR1 is SGHDT, CDR2 YYEEEE. The CDR3 is CASSLGGEKLFF. The CDR3 DNA reads as TGTGCCAGCAGCTTGGGAGGTGAAAAACTGTTTTTT.

The chain has TRBV5-6 and TRBJ1-2; D may be TRBD1 (6 bases). The germline V gene has CDR1 SGHDT and CDR2 YYEEEE. The V end was cut by 2 bases, the J end by 6 bases, with 8 bases between. CDR3 length: 12 residues. CDR3 in amino acids: CASSLQGDGYTF. The CDR3 region has the DNA TGTGCCAGCAGCTTACAGGGAGATGGCTACACCTTC.

The chain has TRBV27 and TRBJ2-1; the match to TRBD2 covers 7 bases. The germline V gene has CDR1 MNHEY and CDR2 SMNVEV (reference sequence). The CDR3 extends over 15 amino acids. V was clipped by 6 bases and J by 5 bases; unmatched bases: 10. In DNA, the CDR3 is TGTGCCAGCAGCGCATCGAGGGGACTAAACAATGAGCAGTTCTTC. Protein sequence: CASSASRGLNNEQFF.

This clone was observed a single time. The rearrangement joins TRBV5-1 to TRBJ1-1; 8 bases map to TRBD1. V was pared by 2 bases and J by 7 bases, with 10 bases of the junction left unmatched. Germline V gene sequence: CDR1 SGHRS, CDR2 YFSETQ. This CDR3 is built from 15 residues. Here the CDR3 DNA reads TGCGCCAGCAGCTTAGGGACAGGATTGGGATTTGAAGCTTTCTTT. It encodes CASSLGTGLGFEAFF.

This clone was counted a few times. The gene calls are TRBV28 and TRBJ2-1; D gene ambiguous. Trimming removed 3 bases at V and 5 bases at J, with 14 bases between. There are 15 residues in the CDR3. Germline CDR1 MDHEN, CDR2 SYDVKM. The CDR3 coding sequence is TGTGCCAGCAGTTTCCTCGGCGACACACACAATGAGCAGTTCTTC. This translates into CASSFLGDTHNEQFF.

V is TRBV5-5 and J is TRBJ1-2; TRBD1 matches 8 bases. V lost 1 base to trimming and J lost 8 bases; unmatched junction nucleotides: 7. Germline V CDR1 and CDR2: SGHKS, YYEKEE (reference sequence). The CDR3 covers 14 residues. CDR3: CASSLRDRLKGYTF. The CDR3 DNA sequence: TGTGCCAGCAGCTTGAGGGACAGGCTAAAAGGCTACACCTTC.

The chain recombines TRBV7-9 with TRBJ2-1; 7 nucleotides agree with TRBD2. V shed 5 bases and J 4 bases; nucleotides not matched to a gene: 14. CDR1 and CDR2 (germline): SEHNR, FQNEAQ (reference sequence). The CDR3 consists of 17 residues. The CDR3 region has the DNA TGTGCCAGCAGCCCCCTGGATCTGCTAGCGGAGTACAATGAGCAGTTCTTC. Encoded protein: CASSPLDLLAEYNEQFF.

V usage is TRBV5-1 and J usage is TRBJ1-3; D uncertain. Germline V gives CDR1 SGHRS, CDR2 YFSETQ. The ends were cut back, 1 base at V and 4 bases at J, with 9 bases in the middle. This CDR3 is built from 14 residues. In DNA form, the CDR3 reads TGCGCCAGCAGCTTGTACGGAGGAGGAAACACCATATATTTT. Residues: CASSLYGGGNTIYF.

Comment on this clone: A junction end diverges from the germline sequence, so it may reflect a read error. J is TRBJ2-7 and V is TRBV23-1, with 10 bases aligning to TRBD1. TRBV23-1 falls under the ORF class, with uncertain function. CDR3 length: 15 amino acids. CDR3 amino acids: CASSQPGQGCYGQYF. CDR3 nucleotide sequence: TGCGCCAGCAGTCAACCGGGACAGGGGTGCTACGGGCAGTACTTC.

The chain couples TRBV27 to TRBJ2-1, with 11 bases matching TRBD2. This CDR3 region has 16 residues. Trimming took 5 bases from V and 3 from J; bases not matched to a gene: 6. CDR1 MNHEY and CDR2 SMNVEV come from the germline V gene (reference sequence). The DNA of the CDR3 is TGTGCCAGCAGTCAGTCCGGGACTAGCGGCTACAATGAGCAGTTCTTC. This translates into CASSQSGTSGYNEQFF.

This clone was seen a handful of times. This chain links TRBV7-2 with TRBJ2-5; D is possibly TRBD2 (5 bases). Trimming removed 7 bases at V and 13 bases at J, with 13 bases between. Germline lookup yields CDR1 SGHTA and CDR2 FQGNSA. The CDR3 covers 10 residues. The CDR3 is CASTRGLLYF. In DNA, the CDR3 is TGTGCCAGCACCCGAGGGCTTCTGTACTTC.

The rearrangement links TRBV24-1 to TRBJ2-3, with 9 bases fitting TRBD2. The V gene's germline CDR1 is KGHDR and CDR2 SFDVKD. This CDR3 comprises 16 residues. Germline trimming cut 2 bases from V and 6 bases from J; bases unmatched to any gene: 8. The chain's CDR3 is CATSDSEREVADTQYF. As DNA, the CDR3 is TGTGCCACCAGTGATTCGGAGCGGGAGGTAGCGGATACGCAGTATTTT.

The rearrangement links TRBV27 to TRBJ1-5; 8 bases line up with TRBD1. The CDR3 covers 18 residues. V was clipped by 0 bases and J by 0 bases; unmatched bases: 7. Germline V gene sequence: CDR1 MNHEY, CDR2 SMNVEV (reference sequence). The CDR3 region is CASSLSWDRLNSNQPQHF. The DNA of the CDR3 is TGTGCCAGCAGTTTATCCTGGGACAGGTTGAATAGCAATCAGCCCCAGCATTTT.

The V call is TRBV7-2, the J call TRBJ1-5; possibly TRBD1 for D (6 bases). With 5 bases removed from V and 5 bases from J, the gap between germline ends came to 16 bases. CDR1 and CDR2 from the germline V gene are SGHTA and FQGNSA. The CDR3 has 15 amino acids. The CDR3 DNA reads TGTGCCAGCAGCCTGGGGCGGGGGGCCCATCAGCCCCAGCATTTT. Its protein is CASSLGRGAHQPQHF.

V and J are TRBV14 and TRBJ1-2; no reliable D call. The CDR3 sequence is 14 residues long. Trimming removed 0 bases from V and 4 bases from J, with 9 bases in between. Germline V gene sequence: CDR1 SGHDN, CDR2 FVKESK. The CDR3 loop is CASSQDSRGYGYTF. The CDR3 nucleotides read TGTGCCAGCAGCCAAGATTCCCGCGGCTATGGCTACACCTTC.

V is TRBV6-5 and J is TRBJ1-1; 8 bases line up with TRBD1. Germline lookup yields CDR1 MNHEY and CDR2 SVGAGI. The CDR3 runs 14 residues. J gave up 4 bases and V 10 bases, and 11 bases lay outside the gene matches. CDR3 nucleotide sequence: TGTGCCACCAATACAGGGGGTGGGAGCACTGAAGCTTTCTTT. It encodes CATNTGGGSTEAFF.

This chain links TRBV3-1 (or the pseudogene TRBV3-2) with TRBJ1-5; possible D gene TRBD1, 6 bases. CDR1 is LGHDT, CDR2 YNNKEL, per germline (reference sequence). The CDR3 runs 15 residues. The ends were cut back, 2 bases at V and 7 bases at J, with 15 bases in the middle. The CDR3 DNA is TGTGCCAGCAGCCAAACCACAGGGTCTTCCCAGCCCCAGCATTTT. Protein product: CASSQTTGSSQPQHF.